This T cell receptor beta chain stems from a study of metastatic and nonmetastatic thyroid tumors. Study-wide context: Malignant thyroid and benign thyroid patients provided blood and tumor or nodule tissue whose repertoires were compared. Findings and limits, study-wide: Within blood and tumor, benign nodules reportedly had significantly lower TCR beta diversity than malignant thyroid tumors did.

Among the patients, none had received any treatment before thyroid surgery. This clone was counted many times. The antigen is not known. This same CDR3 is encoded by further DNA sequences in the sample. The CDR3 extends over 15 amino acids. Germline V gene sequence: CDR1 SGHNT, CDR2 YYREEE (reference sequence). V lost 4 bases and J 4 bases, leaving 18 bases between the germline ends. From the PCR reads, TCRdb re-called clones with MiXCR. The sample comprises 31,000 or so clones, approximately 17% of which are singletons, and approximately 5% rests with the top ten. This clonotype was obtained from a female donor with papillary thyroid cancer or a benign thyroid nodule (not recorded which). Some clones in this sample may be carry-over from other donors' samples. Specimen: blood. The rearrangement joins TRBV5-4 to TRBJ2-7; TRBD1 might be the D (7 bases). In nucleotides, the CDR3 is TGTGCCAGCAGCGACAGACAGGGTGGGACTTACGAGCAGTACTTC. It codes for CASSDRQGGTYEQYF.